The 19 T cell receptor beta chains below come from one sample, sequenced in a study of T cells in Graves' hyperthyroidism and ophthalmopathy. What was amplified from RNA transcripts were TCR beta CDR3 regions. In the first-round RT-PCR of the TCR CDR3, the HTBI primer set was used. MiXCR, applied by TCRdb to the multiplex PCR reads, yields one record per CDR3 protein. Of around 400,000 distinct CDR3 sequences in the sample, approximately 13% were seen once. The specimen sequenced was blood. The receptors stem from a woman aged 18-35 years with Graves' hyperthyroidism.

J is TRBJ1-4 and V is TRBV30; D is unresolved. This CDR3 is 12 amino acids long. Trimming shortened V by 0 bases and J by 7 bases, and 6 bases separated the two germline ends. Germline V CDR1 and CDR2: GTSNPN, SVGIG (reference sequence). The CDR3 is CAWSVYSEKLFF. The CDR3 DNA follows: TGTGCCTGGAGTGTCTACAGTGAAAAACTGTTTTTT.

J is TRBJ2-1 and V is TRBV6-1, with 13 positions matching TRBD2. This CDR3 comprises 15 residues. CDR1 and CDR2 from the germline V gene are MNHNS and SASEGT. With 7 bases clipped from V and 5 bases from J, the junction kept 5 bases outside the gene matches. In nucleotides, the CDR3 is TGTGCCAGCACGCCCGGGACTAGCGGGGACAATGAGCAGTTCTTC. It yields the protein CASTPGTSGDNEQFF.

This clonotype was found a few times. The CDR3 nucleotides are TGTGCCAGCAGTTACTCGGGGGAGGGGAGCATTCAGTACTTC. It yields the protein CASSYSGEGSIQYF. V and J are TRBV6-5 and TRBJ2-4, with TRBD2 identical over 7 bases. The germline gives CDR1 MNHEY, CDR2 SVGAGI. Trimming at V came to 0 bases and at J to 9 bases, leaving 5 bases not matched to a gene. The CDR3 has 14 residues.

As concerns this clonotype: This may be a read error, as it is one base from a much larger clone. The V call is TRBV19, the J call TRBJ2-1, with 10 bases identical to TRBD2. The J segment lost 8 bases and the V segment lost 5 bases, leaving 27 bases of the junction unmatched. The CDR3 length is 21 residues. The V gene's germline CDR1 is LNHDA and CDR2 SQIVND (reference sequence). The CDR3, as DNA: TGTGCCAGTAGTCCCAGGCTAGGGGGAGTAGCGGGGGGAGGGACTTCGGATGAGCAGTTCTTC. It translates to CASSPRLGGVAGGGTSDEQFF.

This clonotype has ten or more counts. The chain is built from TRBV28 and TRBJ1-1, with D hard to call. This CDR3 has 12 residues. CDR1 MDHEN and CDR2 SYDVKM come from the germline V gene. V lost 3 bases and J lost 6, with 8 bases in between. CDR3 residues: CASSFGRAEAFF. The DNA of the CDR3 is TGTGCCAGCAGTTTTGGCAGAGCTGAAGCTTTCTTT.

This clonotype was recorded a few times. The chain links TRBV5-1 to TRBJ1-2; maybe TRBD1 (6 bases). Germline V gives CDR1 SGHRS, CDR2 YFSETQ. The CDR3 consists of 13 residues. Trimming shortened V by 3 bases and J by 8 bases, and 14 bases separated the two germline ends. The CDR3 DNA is TGCGCCAGCAGCTCGGCAGGGGTTGGCGGCTACACCTTC. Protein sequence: CASSSAGVGGYTF.

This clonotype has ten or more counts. CDR3 sequence (DNA): TGTGCCAGCAGTGACTCCGCAGGGGTGAACACTGAAGCTTTCTTT. It codes for CASSDSAGVNTEAFF. The rearrangement joins TRBV6-1 to TRBJ1-1, with a tentative D call TRBD1 (6 bases). V was trimmed by 3 bases and J by 0 bases, leaving 11 bases between them. The germline V gene has CDR1 MNHNS and CDR2 SASEGT. This CDR3 region has 15 residues.

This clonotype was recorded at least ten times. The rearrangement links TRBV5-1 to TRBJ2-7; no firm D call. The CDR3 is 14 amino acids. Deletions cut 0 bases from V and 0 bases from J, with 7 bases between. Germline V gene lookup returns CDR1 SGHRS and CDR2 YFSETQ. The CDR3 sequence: CASSLVGDSYEQYF. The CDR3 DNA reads TGCGCCAGCAGCTTGGTTGGGGACTCCTACGAGCAGTACTTC.

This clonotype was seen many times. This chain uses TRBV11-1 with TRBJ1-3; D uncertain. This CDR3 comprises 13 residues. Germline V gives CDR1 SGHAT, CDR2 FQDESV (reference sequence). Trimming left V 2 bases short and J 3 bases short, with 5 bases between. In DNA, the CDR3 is TGTGCCAGCAGCTTATCCGATGGAAACACCATATATTTT. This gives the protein CASSLSDGNTIYF.

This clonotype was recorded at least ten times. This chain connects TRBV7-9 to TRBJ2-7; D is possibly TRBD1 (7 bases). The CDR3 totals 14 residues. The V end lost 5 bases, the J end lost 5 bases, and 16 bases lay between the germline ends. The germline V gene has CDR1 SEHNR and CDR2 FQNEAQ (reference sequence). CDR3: CASSPQGGRDEQYF. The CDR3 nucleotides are TGTGCCAGCAGCCCCCAGGGGGGCAGAGACGAGCAGTACTTC.

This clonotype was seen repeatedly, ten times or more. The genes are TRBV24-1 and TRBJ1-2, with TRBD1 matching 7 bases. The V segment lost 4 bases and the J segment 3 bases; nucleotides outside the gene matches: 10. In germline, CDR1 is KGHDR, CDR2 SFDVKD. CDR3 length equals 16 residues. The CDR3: CATSDSMDRTHYGYTF. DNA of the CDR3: TGTGCCACCAGTGACTCCATGGACAGGACGCACTATGGCTACACCTTC.

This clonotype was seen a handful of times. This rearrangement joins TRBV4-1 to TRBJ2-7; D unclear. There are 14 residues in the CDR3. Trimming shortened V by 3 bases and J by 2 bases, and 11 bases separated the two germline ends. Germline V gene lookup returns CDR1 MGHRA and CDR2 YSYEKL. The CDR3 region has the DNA TGCGCCAGCAGCCATGCTGTTCCCCCCTACGAGCAGTACTTC. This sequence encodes CASSHAVPPYEQYF.

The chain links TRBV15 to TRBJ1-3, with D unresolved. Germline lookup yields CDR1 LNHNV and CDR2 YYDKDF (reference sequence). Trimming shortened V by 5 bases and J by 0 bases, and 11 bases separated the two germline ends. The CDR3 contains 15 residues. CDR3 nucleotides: TGTGCCACCAGCCCCCAGGTCGGCTCTGGAAACACCATATATTTT. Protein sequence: CATSPQVGSGNTIYF.

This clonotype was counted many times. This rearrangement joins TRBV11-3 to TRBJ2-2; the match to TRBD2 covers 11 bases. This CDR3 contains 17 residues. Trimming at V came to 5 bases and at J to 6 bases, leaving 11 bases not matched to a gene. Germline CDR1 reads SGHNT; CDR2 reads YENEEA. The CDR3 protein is CASSTYSGGARAGELFF. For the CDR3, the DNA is TGTGCCAGCAGCACTTATAGCGGGGGGGCCCGTGCCGGGGAGCTGTTTTTT.

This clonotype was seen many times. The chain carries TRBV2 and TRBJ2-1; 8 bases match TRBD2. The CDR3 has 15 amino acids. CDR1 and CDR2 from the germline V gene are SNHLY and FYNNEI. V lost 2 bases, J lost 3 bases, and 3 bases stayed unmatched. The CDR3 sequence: CASSERLAGYNEQFF. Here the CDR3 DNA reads TGTGCCAGCAGTGAAAGGCTAGCGGGCTACAATGAGCAGTTCTTC.

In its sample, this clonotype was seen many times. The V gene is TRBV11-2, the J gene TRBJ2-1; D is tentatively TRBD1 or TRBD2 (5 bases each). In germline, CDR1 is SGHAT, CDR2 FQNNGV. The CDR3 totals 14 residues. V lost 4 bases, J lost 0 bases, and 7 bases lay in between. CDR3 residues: CASSSGGSYNEQFF. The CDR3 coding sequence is TGTGCCAGCAGCTCTGGGGGCTCCTACAATGAGCAGTTCTTC.

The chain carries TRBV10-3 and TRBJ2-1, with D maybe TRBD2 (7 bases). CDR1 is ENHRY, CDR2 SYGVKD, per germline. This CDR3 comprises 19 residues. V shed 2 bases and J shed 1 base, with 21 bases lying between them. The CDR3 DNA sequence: TGTGCCATCAGTGAGCAAGGTTCGGGGCGGGGGCCGTCCTACAATGAGCAGTTCTTC. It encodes CAISEQGSGRGPSYNEQFF.

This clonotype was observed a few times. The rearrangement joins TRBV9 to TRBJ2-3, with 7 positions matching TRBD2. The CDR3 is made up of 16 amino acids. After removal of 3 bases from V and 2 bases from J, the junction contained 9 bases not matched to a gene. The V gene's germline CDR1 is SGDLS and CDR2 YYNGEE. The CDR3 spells CASSDRLSGITDTQYF. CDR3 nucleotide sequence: TGTGCCAGCAGCGACCGCCTAAGCGGGATCACAGATACGCAGTATTTT.

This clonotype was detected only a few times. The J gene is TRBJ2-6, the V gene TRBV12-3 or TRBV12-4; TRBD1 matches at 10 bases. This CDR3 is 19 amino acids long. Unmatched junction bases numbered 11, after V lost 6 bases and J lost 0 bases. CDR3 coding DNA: TGTGCCAGCAGCATCCGGACAGGGGGTATATACTCTGGGGCCAACGTCCTGACTTTC. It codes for CASSIRTGGIYSGANVLTF.